Below are 22 T cell receptor beta chains sequenced from a single sample in a study of OX40 agonist ivuxolimab in advanced cancers. The method was immunoSEQ multiplex PCR; TCRdb's version includes in-frame clones alone and lacks a portion of them. The profile shows around 15,000 clones, about 81% of them singletons. This material consisted of CD4+ or CD8+ T cells sorted from blood, taken in a trial of the OX40 agonist ivuxolimab. Receptors originate from an adult with an advanced solid tumor such as melanoma, head and neck, liver or kidney cancer.

The rearrangement uses TRBV7-8 and TRBJ2-7, with TRBD2 identical over 7 bases. Trimming cost V 1 base and J 4 bases; bases outside gene matches: 7. Germline V gene data show CDR1 as SGHVS and CDR2 as FQNEAQ. The CDR3 totals 15 residues. This chain's CDR3 is CASSLVGGTTYEQYF. The CDR3, as DNA: TGTGCCAGCAGCTTAGTGGGGGGGACTACATACGAGCAGTACTTC.

The chain recombines TRBV6-5 with TRBJ1-5; D is unclear. The CDR3 is 15 residues long. The germline gives CDR1 MNHEY, CDR2 SVGAGI. Trimming pared 0 bases from V and 0 bases from J, leaving 6 bases between. CDR3 region: CASSYSHDSNQPQHF. As DNA, the CDR3 is TGTGCCAGCAGTTACTCGCACGATAGCAATCAGCCCCAGCATTTT.

The chain uses TRBV5-4 and TRBJ2-5, with D uncertain. CDR3 length: 11 amino acids. V was pared by 2 bases and J by 1 base, with 0 bases between. The V gene's germline CDR1 is SGHNT and CDR2 YYREEE (reference sequence). CDR3 protein: CASSFQETQYF. Here the CDR3 DNA reads TGTGCCAGCAGCTTCCAAGAGACCCAGTACTTC. Full variable domain (missing parts from reference TRBV5-4 and TRBJ2-5): ETGVTQSPTHLIKTRGQQVTLRCSSQSGHNTVSWYQQALGQGPQFIFQYYREEENGRGNFPPRFSGLQFPNYSSELNVNALELDDSALYLCASSFQETQYFGPGTRLLVL.

The chain has TRBV5-6 and TRBJ2-4; 8 bases are shared with TRBD2. Per germline, CDR1 SGHDT and CDR2 YYEEEE. V shed 4 bases, J shed 0 bases, and the junction held 6 bases outside the gene matches. This CDR3 comprises 16 residues. This chain's CDR3 is CASSPKRELAKNIQYF. CDR3 sequence (DNA): TGTGCCAGCAGCCCGAAGCGGGAGTTAGCCAAAAACATTCAGTACTTC.

The V and J genes are TRBV2 and TRBJ1-2; a possible D gene is TRBD1 (5 bases). The CDR3 loop spans 16 amino acids. The germline V gene encodes CDR1 SNHLY and CDR2 FYNNEI. V lost 6 bases to trimming and J lost 5 bases, with 22 bases between them. The CDR3 reads CASSGTGGDLAYGYTF. DNA of the CDR3: TGTGCCAGCAGCGGAACCGGGGGGGATCTCGCATATGGCTACACCTTC. The variable domain in full, with the rest retrieved from reference TRBV2 and TRBJ1-2, is EPEVTQTPSHQVTQMGQEVILRCVPISNHLYFYWYRQILGQKVEFLVSFYNNEISEKSEIFDDQFSVERPDGSNFTLKIRSTKLEDSAMYFCASSGTGGDLAYGYTFGSGTRLTVV.

In the case of this clone: The sample has other DNA sequences that encode this CDR3 too. CDR3 DNA sequence: TGTGCCAGCAGCTTAGATTTCGGAGGGAGCTATGGCTACACCTTC. This sequence encodes CASSLDFGGSYGYTF. V usage is TRBV7-2 and J usage is TRBJ1-2; D is undetermined. V dropped 1 base and J dropped 4 bases, with 13 bases sitting between them. Germline V gene lookup returns CDR1 SGHTA and CDR2 FQGNSA. This CDR3 comprises 15 residues.

This chain uses TRBV4-2 with TRBJ1-1; no reliable D call. This CDR3 region has 13 residues. From germline, CDR1 is LGHNA and CDR2 YNFKEQ. The V end was cut by 1 base, the J end by 1 base, with 4 bases between. The CDR3 is CASSQVQNTEAFF. The CDR3 DNA reads TGTGCCAGCAGCCAAGTACAGAACACTGAAGCTTTCTTT.

This clone was observed at least ten times. This rearrangement joins TRBV10-3 to TRBJ2-5; 8 bases map to TRBD2. The J segment lost 7 bases and the V segment lost 4 bases, leaving 14 bases of the junction unmatched. The CDR3 covers 16 residues. From germline, CDR1 is ENHRY and CDR2 SYGVKD. DNA of the CDR3: TGTGCCATCAGTGGGGAAGAACTAGCGGCCTTTGGGACCCAGTACTTC. Protein product: CAISGEELAAFGTQYF.

The chain combines TRBV6-1 with TRBJ1-5; 8 positions agree with TRBD1. The CDR3 is 15 residues long. J lost 2 bases, V lost 5 bases, and 5 bases had no gene match. The V gene's germline CDR1 is MNHNS and CDR2 SASEGT. The CDR3 nucleotides read TGTGCCAGCAGTAGAGGACAGGGAGGCAATCAGCCCCAGCATTTT. It translates to CASSRGQGGNQPQHF.

The V gene is TRBV27, the J gene TRBJ2-3, with TRBD2 identical over 9 bases. With 4 bases clipped from V and 5 bases from J, the junction kept 13 bases outside the gene matches. Per the germline V gene, CDR1 is MNHEY and CDR2 is SMNVEV (reference sequence). This CDR3 is 17 amino acids long. In DNA form, the CDR3 reads TGTGCCAGCAGTTCCTTCGTGGTGCAGCGGGGGGTAGATACGCAGTATTTT. It translates to CASSSFVVQRGVDTQYF.

CDR3 loop: CASSSEDRGRHEQFF. The CDR3 coding sequence is TGTGCCAGCAGCTCTGAGGACAGGGGGAGGCATGAGCAGTTCTTC. The chain uses TRBV11-2 and TRBJ2-1; 10 bases are shared with TRBD1. With V trimmed by 4 bases and J by 8 bases, 8 bases remained unmatched. Germline CDR1 reads SGHAT; CDR2 reads FQNNGV. The CDR3 sequence is 15 residues long.

The chain couples TRBV9 to TRBJ2-7; 7 bases are a match to TRBD1. CDR1 is SGDLS and CDR2 is YYNGEE in the germline V gene. The CDR3 spans 14 residues. V dropped 6 bases and J dropped 1; count of bases not matched to a gene: 7. CDR3 DNA: TGTGCCAGCAATCCGGCAGGGGGTTCCTACGAGCAGTACTTC. This encodes CASNPAGGSYEQYF.

The rearrangement joins TRBV5-1 to TRBJ1-4; 7 positions agree with TRBD1. This CDR3 comprises 16 residues. Trimming at V came to 2 bases and at J to 7 bases, leaving 11 bases not matched to a gene. Germline-derived CDR1 and CDR2 are SGHRS and YFSETQ. The CDR3 loop reads CASSFGTVGRSEKLFF. CDR3 nucleotides: TGCGCCAGCAGCTTTGGGACAGTCGGGAGGAGTGAAAAACTGTTTTTT.

Concerning this clone itself: A read error is the likely source, as a far larger clone sits one nucleotide away. This chain connects TRBV5-4 to TRBJ2-3; TRBD2 matches 13 bases. J gave up 6 bases and V 4 bases, and 5 bases lay outside the gene matches. Per germline, CDR1 SGHNT and CDR2 YYREEE (reference sequence). CDR3 length: 15 amino acids. The CDR3 DNA follows: TGTGCCAGCAGCCATGGACTAGCGGGAGCCGATACGCAGTATTTT. This encodes CASSHGLAGADTQYF.

This clone was seen a single time. This CDR3 reads CASSLEFGTANTEAFF. The CDR3 DNA reads as TGTGCCAGCAGCTTAGAATTCGGGACGGCGAACACTGAAGCTTTCTTT. V usage is TRBV7-9 and J usage is TRBJ1-1; a possible D gene is TRBD1 (5 bases). Germline V gene data show CDR1 as SEHNR and CDR2 as FQNEAQ (reference sequence). V lost 1 base and J 1 base, leaving 13 bases between the germline ends. The CDR3 covers 16 residues. The full variable domain, in which reference TRBV7-9 and TRBJ1-1 provide the parts outside the CDR3, is DTGVSQNPRHKITKRGQNVTFRCDPISEHNRLYWYRQTLGQGPEFLTYFQNEAQLEKSRLLSDRFSAERPKGSFSTLEIQRTEQGDSAMYLCASSLEFGTANTEAFFGQGTRLTVV.

V is TRBV2 and J is TRBJ2-1; 9 bases are a match to TRBD2. Germline CDR1 SNHLY, CDR2 FYNNEI. With V trimmed by 6 bases and J by 3 bases, 9 bases remained unmatched. There are 16 residues in the CDR3. The CDR3 loop reads CASRKGAGGLYNEQFF. The CDR3 nucleotides are TGTGCCAGCAGGAAAGGAGCGGGAGGTCTCTACAATGAGCAGTTCTTC.

The V and J genes are TRBV6-5 and TRBJ1-5, with D tentatively TRBD1 (5 bases). CDR3 length equals 16 residues. Germline loops: CDR1 MNHEY, CDR2 SVGAGI. The V end was cut by 2 bases, the J end by 0 bases, with 11 bases between. The CDR3 protein is CASSYTRGYSNQPQHF. In DNA, the CDR3 is TGTGCCAGCAGTTACACCCGGGGCTATAGCAATCAGCCCCAGCATTTT.

J is TRBJ1-1 and V is TRBV27, with a weak D call TRBD1 (5 bases). The CDR3 runs to 16 residues. Germline CDR1 MNHEY, CDR2 SMNVEV (reference sequence). V lost 0 bases to trimming and J lost 4 bases, with 15 bases between them. As DNA, the CDR3 is TGTGCCAGCAGTTTATCGATCGGGGGGTTGGGCACTGAAGCTTTCTTT. It encodes CASSLSIGGLGTEAFF.

The chain uses TRBV6-1 and TRBJ2-7; 11 positions match TRBD1. The germline CDR1 and CDR2 sequences are MNHNS and SASEGT. The V segment lost 3 bases and the J segment 2 bases; nucleotides outside the gene matches: 3. The length of the CDR3 is 15 residues. This CDR3 is CASSDVGQGAYEQYF. CDR3 bases: TGTGCCAGCAGTGACGTGGGACAGGGGGCCTACGAGCAGTACTTC.

This chain uses TRBV7-9 with TRBJ1-3, with D unresolved. The V gene lost 4 bases and the J gene lost 0 bases, with 13 bases spanning the gap. The germline gives CDR1 SEHNR, CDR2 FQNEAQ (reference sequence). The CDR3 is made up of 16 amino acids. CDR3 coding DNA: TGTGCCAGCAGCTCGACCACGGCCAGCTCTGGAAACACCATATATTTT. Protein: CASSSTTASSGNTIYF.

The CDR3, as DNA: TGTGCCAGCAGTACATCAGGGGGCTCCTACAATGAGCAGTTCTTC. Translating it yields CASSTSGGSYNEQFF. V usage is TRBV28 and J usage is TRBJ2-1, with 7 nucleotides matching TRBD1. Germline lookup yields CDR1 MDHEN and CDR2 SYDVKM. The trim removed 5 bases at V and 0 bases at J, leaving 4 bases unmatched. This CDR3 is 15 amino acids long.

The rearrangement uses TRBV4-3 and TRBJ2-1; 7 bases line up with TRBD2. The trim removed 0 bases at V and 1 base at J, leaving 6 bases unmatched. The CDR3 has 17 residues. Germline V CDR1 and CDR2: LGHNA, YSLEER. CDR3 amino acids: CASSQEGGGLSYNEQFF. For the CDR3, the DNA is TGCGCCAGCAGCCAAGAGGGGGGAGGGCTTTCCTACAATGAGCAGTTCTTC.